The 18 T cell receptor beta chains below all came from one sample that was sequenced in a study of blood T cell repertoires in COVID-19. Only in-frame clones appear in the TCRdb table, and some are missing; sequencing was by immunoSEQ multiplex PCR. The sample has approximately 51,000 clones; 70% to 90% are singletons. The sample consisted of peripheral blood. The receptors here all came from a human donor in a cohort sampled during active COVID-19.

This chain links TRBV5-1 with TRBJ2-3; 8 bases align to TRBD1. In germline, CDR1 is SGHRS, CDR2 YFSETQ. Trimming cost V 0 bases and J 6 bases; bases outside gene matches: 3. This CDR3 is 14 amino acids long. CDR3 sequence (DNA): TGCGCCAGCAGCTTGGGAGGACAGGGTGATACGCAGTATTTT. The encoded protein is CASSLGGQGDTQYF.

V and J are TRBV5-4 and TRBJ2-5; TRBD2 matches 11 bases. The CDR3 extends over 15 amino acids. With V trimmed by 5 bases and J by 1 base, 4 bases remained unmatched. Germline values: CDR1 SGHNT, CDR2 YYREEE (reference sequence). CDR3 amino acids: CASRLGTSGQETQYF. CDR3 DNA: TGTGCCAGCAGATTAGGGACTAGCGGCCAAGAGACCCAGTACTTC.

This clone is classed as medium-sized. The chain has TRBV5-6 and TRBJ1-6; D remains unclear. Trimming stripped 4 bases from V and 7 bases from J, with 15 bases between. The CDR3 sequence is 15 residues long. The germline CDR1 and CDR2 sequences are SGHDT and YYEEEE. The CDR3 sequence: CASSPEGGYNSPLHF. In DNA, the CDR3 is TGTGCCAGCAGCCCCGAGGGCGGTTACAATTCACCCCTCCACTTT.

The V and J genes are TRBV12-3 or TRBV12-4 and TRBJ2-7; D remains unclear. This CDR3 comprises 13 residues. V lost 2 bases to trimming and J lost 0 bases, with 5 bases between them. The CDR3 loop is CASSLSRSYEQYF. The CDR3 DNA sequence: TGTGCCAGCAGTTTATCTCGCTCCTACGAGCAGTACTTC.

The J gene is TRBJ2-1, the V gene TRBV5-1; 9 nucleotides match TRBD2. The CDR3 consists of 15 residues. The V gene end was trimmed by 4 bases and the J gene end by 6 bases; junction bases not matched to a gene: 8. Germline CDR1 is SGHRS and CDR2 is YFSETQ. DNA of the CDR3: TGCGCCAGCAGCCATGTAGCGGGAGTGGCCAATGAGCAGTTCTTC. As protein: CASSHVAGVANEQFF.

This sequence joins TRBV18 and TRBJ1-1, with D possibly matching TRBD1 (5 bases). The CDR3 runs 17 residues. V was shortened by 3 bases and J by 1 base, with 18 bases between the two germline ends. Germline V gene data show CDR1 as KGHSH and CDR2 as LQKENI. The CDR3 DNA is TGTGCCAGCTCACCCGGTCATCACCAGGGTTCGAACACTGAAGCTTTCTTT. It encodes CASSPGHHQGSNTEAFF.

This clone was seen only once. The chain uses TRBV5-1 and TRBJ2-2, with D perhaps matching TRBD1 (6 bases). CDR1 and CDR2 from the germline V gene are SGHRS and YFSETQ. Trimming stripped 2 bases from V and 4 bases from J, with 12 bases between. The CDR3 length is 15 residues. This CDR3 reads CASSLPRGATGELFF. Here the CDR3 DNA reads TGCGCCAGCAGCTTACCCAGGGGAGCCACCGGGGAGCTGTTTTTT. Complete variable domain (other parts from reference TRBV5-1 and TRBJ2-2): KAGVTQTPRYLIKTRGQQVTLSCSPISGHRSVSWYQQTPGQGLQFLFEYFSETQRNKGNFPGRFSGRQFSNSRSEMNVSTLELGDSALYLCASSLPRGATGELFFGEGSRLTVL.

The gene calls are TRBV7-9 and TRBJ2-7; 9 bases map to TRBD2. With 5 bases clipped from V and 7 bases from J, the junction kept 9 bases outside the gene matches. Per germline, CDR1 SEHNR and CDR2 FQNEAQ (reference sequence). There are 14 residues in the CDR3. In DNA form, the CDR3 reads TGTGCCAGCAGCCCCGGGACTAGCCTCTGGGAGCAGTACTTC. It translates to CASSPGTSLWEQYF. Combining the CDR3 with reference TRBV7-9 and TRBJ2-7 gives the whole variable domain DTGVSQNPRHKITKRGQNVTFRCDPISEHNRLYWYRQTLGQGPEFLTYFQNEAQLEKSRLLSDRFSAERPKGSFSTLEIQRTEQGDSAMYLCASSPGTSLWEQYFGPGTRLTVT.

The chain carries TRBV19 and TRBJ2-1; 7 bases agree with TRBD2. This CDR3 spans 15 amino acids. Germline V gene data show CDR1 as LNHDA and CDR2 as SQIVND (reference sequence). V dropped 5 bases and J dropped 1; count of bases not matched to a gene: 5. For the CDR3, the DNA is TGTGCCAGTAGTGCCGAGCGGGATTCCTACAATGAGCAGTTCTTC. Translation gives CASSAERDSYNEQFF.

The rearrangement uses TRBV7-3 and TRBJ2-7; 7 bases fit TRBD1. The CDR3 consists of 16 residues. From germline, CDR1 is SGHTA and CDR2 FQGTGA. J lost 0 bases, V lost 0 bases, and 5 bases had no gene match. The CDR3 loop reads CASSLTGTVNSYEQYF. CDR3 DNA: TGTGCCAGCAGCTTAACCGGGACAGTGAACTCCTACGAGCAGTACTTC.

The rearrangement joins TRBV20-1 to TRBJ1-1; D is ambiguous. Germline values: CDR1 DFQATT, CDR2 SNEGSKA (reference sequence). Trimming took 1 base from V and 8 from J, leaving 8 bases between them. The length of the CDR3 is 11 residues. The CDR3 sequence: CSARVGPEAFF. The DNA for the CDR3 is TGCAGTGCTAGAGTTGGGCCCGAAGCTTTCTTT.

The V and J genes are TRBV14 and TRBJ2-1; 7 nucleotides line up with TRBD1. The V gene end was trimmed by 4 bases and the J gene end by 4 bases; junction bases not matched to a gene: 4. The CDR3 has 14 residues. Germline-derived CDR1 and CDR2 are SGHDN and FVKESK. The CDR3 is CASSRDRAYNEQFF. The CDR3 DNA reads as TGTGCCAGCAGCCGAGACAGGGCATACAATGAGCAGTTCTTC.

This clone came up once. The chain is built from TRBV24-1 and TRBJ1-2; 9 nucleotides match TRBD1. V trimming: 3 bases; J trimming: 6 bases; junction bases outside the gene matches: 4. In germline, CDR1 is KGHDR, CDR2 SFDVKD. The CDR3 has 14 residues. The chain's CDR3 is CATSDGDREHGYTF. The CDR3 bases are TGTGCCACCAGTGATGGGGACAGGGAACATGGCTACACCTTC.

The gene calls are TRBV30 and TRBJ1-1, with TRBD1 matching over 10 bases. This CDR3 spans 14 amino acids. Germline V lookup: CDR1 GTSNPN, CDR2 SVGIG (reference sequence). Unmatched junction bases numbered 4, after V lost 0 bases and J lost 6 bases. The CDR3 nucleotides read TGTGCCTGGAGTGTACTCGGGACAGGGGCTGAAGCTTTCTTT. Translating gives CAWSVLGTGAEAFF.

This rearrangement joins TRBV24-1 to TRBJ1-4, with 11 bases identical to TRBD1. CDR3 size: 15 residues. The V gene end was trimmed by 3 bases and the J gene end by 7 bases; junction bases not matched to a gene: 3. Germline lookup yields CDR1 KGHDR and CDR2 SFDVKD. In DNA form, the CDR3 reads TGTGCCACCAGTGATGGACAGGGGGCGGGTGAAAAACTGTTTTTT. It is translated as CATSDGQGAGEKLFF.

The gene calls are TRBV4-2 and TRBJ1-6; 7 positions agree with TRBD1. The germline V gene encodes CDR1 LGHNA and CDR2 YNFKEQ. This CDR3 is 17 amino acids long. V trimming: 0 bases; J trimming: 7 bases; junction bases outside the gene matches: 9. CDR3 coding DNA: TGTGCCAGCAGCCAAGATTTGGCAGGGGGACGGAATTCACCCCTCCACTTT. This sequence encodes CASSQDLAGGRNSPLHF.

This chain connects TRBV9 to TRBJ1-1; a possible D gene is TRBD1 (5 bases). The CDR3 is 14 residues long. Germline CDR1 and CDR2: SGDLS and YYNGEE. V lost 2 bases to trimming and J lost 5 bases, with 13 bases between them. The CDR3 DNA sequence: TGTGCCAGCAGCGTTGACTTAGGGGAAACTGAAGCTTTCTTT. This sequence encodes CASSVDLGETEAFF.

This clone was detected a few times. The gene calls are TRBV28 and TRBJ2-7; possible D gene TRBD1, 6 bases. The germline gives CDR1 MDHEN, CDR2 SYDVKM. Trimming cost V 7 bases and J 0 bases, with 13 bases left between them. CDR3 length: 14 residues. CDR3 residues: CASKRGGASYEQYF. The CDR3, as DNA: TGTGCCAGCAAGAGAGGGGGAGCCTCCTACGAGCAGTACTTC.